Each of the 19 T cell receptor beta chains below was sequenced from the same sample in a study of Ad26.COV2.S vaccination and SARS-CoV-2 variants. The method was immunoSEQ multiplex PCR; TCRdb's version includes in-frame clones alone and lacks a portion of them. This sample has some 500,000 clones, with roughly nine tenths found just once. The treatment here: around 19 received Ad26.COV2.S at low or high dose, single or two shots; about 5 received placebo; per-sample allocation not given. Sample collection was performed on day 63 after the first vaccine or placebo injection. The source was peripheral blood, collected in a trial of Ad26.COV2.S vaccine versus placebo. Every receptor here comes from a person aged 18-60 years who received the Ad26.COV2.S COVID-19 vaccine or a placebo.

V is TRBV7-8 and J is TRBJ2-5; 11 bases map to TRBD2. Per germline, CDR1 SGHVS and CDR2 FQNEAQ. The CDR3 totals 17 residues. Unmatched junction bases numbered 11, after V lost 4 bases and J lost 4 bases. The CDR3 loop reads CASSSGYSGGAAETQYF. The CDR3 DNA follows: TGTGCCAGCAGCTCGGGCTATAGCGGGGGGGCCGCAGAGACCCAGTACTTC.

The V and J genes are TRBV11-2 and TRBJ1-1; D is unresolved. This CDR3 has 12 residues. With 3 bases removed from V and 4 bases from J, the gap between germline ends came to 6 bases. CDR1 and CDR2 from the germline V gene are SGHAT and FQNNGV. CDR3 protein: CASSFSFTEAFF. The CDR3 region has the DNA TGTGCCAGCAGCTTTTCATTCACTGAAGCTTTCTTT. Based on the CDR3 plus reference TRBV11-2 and TRBJ1-1, the full variable domain is EAGVAQSPRYKIIEKRQSVAFWCNPISGHATLYWYQQILGQGPKLLIQFQNNGVVDDSQLPKDRFSAERLKGVDSTLKIQPAKLEDSAVYLCASSFSFTEAFFGQGTRLTVV.

This clone was seen a few times. The chain combines TRBV7-2 with TRBJ1-5; no definite D call. The germline V gene has CDR1 SGHTA and CDR2 FQGNSA. The CDR3 has 17 residues. Trimming cost V 1 base and J 0 bases, with 13 bases left between them. The chain's CDR3 is CASSLGPLRYSNQPQHF. DNA of the CDR3: TGTGCCAGCAGCTTAGGCCCCTTACGCTATAGCAATCAGCCCCAGCATTTT.

The V and J genes are TRBV7-9 and TRBJ1-4; 9 bases line up with TRBD1. J lost 6 bases, V lost 1 base, and 3 bases had no gene match. Looked up from germline, CDR1 is SEHNR and CDR2 is FQNEAQ (reference sequence). CDR3 length: 15 amino acids. The CDR3 is CASSLGTGADEKLFF. CDR3 nucleotides: TGTGCCAGCAGCTTAGGGACAGGGGCAGATGAAAAACTGTTTTTT.

The chain has TRBV30 and TRBJ2-1, with D hard to call. The germline gives CDR1 GTSNPN, CDR2 SVGIG (reference sequence). V was cut by 4 bases and J by 10 bases, with 17 bases left in between. The CDR3 contains 13 residues. CDR3 in DNA: TGTGCCTGGAACCTGCCGCCAGCTCCGGAGCAGTTCTTC. It codes for CAWNLPPAPEQFF.

V is TRBV18 and J is TRBJ2-2, with D possibly TRBD1 on 5 matching bases. V shed 2 bases and J shed 1 base, with 11 bases lying between them. CDR1 is KGHSH, CDR2 LQKENI, per germline. The CDR3 totals 16 residues. The CDR3 nucleotides are TGTGCCAGCTCACCATCGACAGTGATGAACACCGGGGAGCTGTTTTTT. Translated, it gives CASSPSTVMNTGELFF.

J is TRBJ1-2 and V is TRBV5-8; D may be TRBD1 (5 bases). V dropped 1 base and J dropped 4 bases, with 8 bases sitting between them. In germline, CDR1 is SGHTS, CDR2 YDEGEE. The CDR3 extends over 13 amino acids. The CDR3 protein is CASSLSGGYGYTF. The CDR3 DNA reads as TGTGCCAGCAGCTTGTCTGGGGGCTATGGCTACACCTTC.

The chain is built from TRBV18 and TRBJ1-6; 7 bases align to TRBD1. With V trimmed by 5 bases and J by 3 bases, 4 bases remained unmatched. Germline V gives CDR1 KGHSH, CDR2 LQKENI. This CDR3 has 15 residues. CDR3 loop: CASSRDSIYNSPLHF. In DNA, the CDR3 is TGTGCCAGCTCAAGGGACAGTATCTATAATTCACCCCTCCACTTT.

The CDR3 protein is CASRMAAGRMYEQFF. CDR3 bases: TGTGCCAGTAGGATGGCAGCGGGAAGGATGTATGAGCAGTTCTTC. The J gene is TRBJ2-1, the V gene TRBV19, with 7 bases aligning to TRBD2. Unmatched junction bases numbered 13, after V lost 6 bases and J lost 8 bases. The CDR3 totals 15 residues. From germline, CDR1 is LNHDA and CDR2 SQIVND (reference sequence).

This clone was detected only a few times. The chain carries TRBV1 and TRBJ1-6. TRBV1 is classified as a pseudogene. CDR3 length equals 16 residues. In DNA form, the CDR3 reads TGCACCAGCATTCTTAGGGGACTCTCCTATAATTCACCCCTCCACTTT. Translating it yields CTSILRGLSYNSPLHF.

The rearrangement joins TRBV10-3 to TRBJ2-7; tentatively, D is TRBD1 (5 bases). Trimming shortened V by 0 bases and J by 7 bases, and 10 bases separated the two germline ends. The CDR3 loop spans 13 amino acids. CDR1 ENHRY and CDR2 SYGVKD come from the germline V gene. The CDR3 nucleotides read TGTGCCATCAGTGAGTCCCAGGGTTGGGAGCAGTACTTC. As protein: CAISESQGWEQYF.

This clone was detected only once. The rearrangement links TRBV10-3 to TRBJ1-1; D is unclear. The V end lost 2 bases, the J end lost 0 bases, and 4 bases lay between the germline ends. The CDR3 consists of 13 residues. Germline values: CDR1 ENHRY, CDR2 SYGVKD. CDR3 coding DNA: TGTGCCATCAGTGAGGCTTTGAACACTGAAGCTTTCTTT. Residues: CAISEALNTEAFF.

CDR3 protein: CASIHGGGHMNEQFF. The CDR3 DNA reads as TGTGCCAGCATCCATGGAGGGGGGCATATGAATGAGCAGTTCTTC. The chain employs TRBV7-9 and TRBJ2-1, with D perhaps being TRBD1 or TRBD2 (6 bases each). Per the germline V gene, CDR1 is SEHNR and CDR2 is FQNEAQ (reference sequence). The CDR3 covers 15 residues. V gave up 7 bases and J gave up 7 bases, with 20 bases separating them.

This clone was found once. The rearrangement uses TRBV6-5 and TRBJ2-3; the D gene is possibly TRBD2 (6 bases). The CDR3 length is 15 residues. Trimming stripped 6 bases from V and 2 bases from J, with 15 bases between. CDR1 is MNHEY and CDR2 is SVGAGI in the germline V gene. DNA of the CDR3: TGTGCCAGCAGCACCGGGACTTTAACCACAGATACGCAGTATTTT. Translating gives CASSTGTLTTDTQYF.

On this clone: Other nucleotide sequences from this sample produce the same CDR3. The genes are TRBV7-6 and TRBJ2-7; D is undetermined. With 1 base removed from V and 3 bases from J, the gap between germline ends came to 7 bases. Germline assignment: CDR1 SGHVS and CDR2 FNYEAQ. CDR3 size: 13 residues. CDR3 sequence: CASSLGPNYEQYV. For the CDR3, the DNA is TGTGCCAGCAGCTTAGGGCCGAACTACGAGCAGTACGTC.

This chain uses TRBV7-2 with TRBJ1-1, with D unclear. Trimming removed 2 bases from V and 5 bases from J, with 3 bases in between. The CDR3 has 11 residues. Germline CDR1 SGHTA, CDR2 FQGNSA. This CDR3 reads CASSLMTEAFF. The CDR3, as DNA: TGTGCCAGCAGCTTAATGACTGAAGCTTTCTTT.

The chain has TRBV7-8 and TRBJ1-1; a possible D gene is TRBD1 (6 bases). Per germline, CDR1 SGHVS and CDR2 FQNEAQ. There are 13 residues in the CDR3. The V and J ends lost 11 bases and 1 base respectively, with 14 bases between them. The CDR3 here is CAGGADRNTEAFF. The CDR3 bases are TGTGCCGGGGGTGCGGACAGGAACACTGAAGCTTTCTTT.

The rearrangement joins TRBV19 to TRBJ2-4; TRBD1 aligns across 8 bases. Germline V gives CDR1 LNHDA, CDR2 SQIVND (reference sequence). Losses at the gene ends were 8 bases for V and 9 bases for J; bases not matched to a gene: 15. This CDR3 has 15 amino acids. CDR3 loop: CASQPSGQVGGIQYF. The CDR3 nucleotides are TGTGCCAGTCAACCTTCGGGACAGGTGGGAGGCATTCAGTACTTC.

The chain uses TRBV5-5 and TRBJ2-7; D is undetermined. With 4 bases removed from V and 0 bases from J, the gap between germline ends came to 8 bases. The germline V gene has CDR1 SGHKS and CDR2 YYEKEE (reference sequence). The CDR3 loop spans 13 amino acids. For the CDR3, the DNA is TGTGCCAGCAGCCTATTTAGCTCCTACGAGCAGTACGTC. Protein product: CASSLFSSYEQYV.